The 12 T cell receptor beta chains presented below share a single source sample, sequenced in a study of T cell responses to AZD1222 COVID-19 vaccine. Repertoires were generated with immunoSEQ multiplex PCR, while TCRdb's copy carries only in-frame clones and drops some. Of tens of thousands of clones in the sample, roughly 90% were seen once. This specimen was peripheral blood, taken on day 0 of AZD1222 vaccination. The receptor set was obtained from an adult in good health.

The CDR3 bases are TGCGCCACCGGGGGGCCTAGCACAGATACGCAGTATTTT. Translating it yields CATGGPSTDTQYF. The V call is TRBV10-2, the J call TRBJ2-3; a possible D gene is TRBD2 (7 bases). This CDR3 contains 13 residues. Trimming took 10 bases from V and 0 from J, leaving 11 bases between them. The germline gives CDR1 WSHSY, CDR2 SAAADI.

The chain recombines TRBV9 with TRBJ2-2; D gene unclear. Germline CDR1 is SGDLS and CDR2 is YYNGEE. Deletions cut 4 bases from V and 0 bases from J, with 10 bases between. There are 15 residues in the CDR3. This CDR3 is CASSLRLANTGELFF. CDR3 DNA: TGTGCCAGCAGCCTACGATTAGCGAACACCGGGGAGCTGTTTTTT.

This clone was found once. The chain carries TRBV2 and TRBJ1-2; maybe TRBD1 (6 bases). V lost 10 bases to trimming and J lost 4 bases, with 13 bases between them. The CDR3 loop spans 12 amino acids. Germline CDR1 reads SNHLY; CDR2 reads FYNNEI. CDR3 region: CANKQGGYGYTF. In DNA, the CDR3 is TGTGCCAACAAACAGGGAGGCTATGGCTACACCTTC.

CDR3 sequence: CASSQGISSNQPQHF. As DNA, the CDR3 is TGCGCCAGCAGCCAAGGAATTAGTAGCAATCAGCCCCAGCATTTT. The V and J genes are TRBV4-3 and TRBJ1-5; no definite D call. V was trimmed by 1 base and J by 0 bases, leaving 7 bases between them. This CDR3 has 15 residues. The germline V gene has CDR1 LGHNA and CDR2 YSLEER.

This clone was seen a single time. The rearrangement links TRBV6-5 to TRBJ2-5; 10 nucleotides agree with TRBD1. The ends lost 6 bases at V and 5 bases at J; junction bases unmatched: 3. Germline CDR1 is MNHEY and CDR2 is SVGAGI. The CDR3 has 13 amino acids. The CDR3 DNA sequence: TGTGCCAGCAGCCGGACAGGGGGGGAGACCCAGTACTTC. Its protein product is CASSRTGGETQYF.

The gene calls are TRBV19 and TRBJ1-5; unclear D gene. The germline gives CDR1 LNHDA, CDR2 SQIVND (reference sequence). CDR3 length: 14 amino acids. V was pared by 6 bases and J by 6 bases, with 15 bases between. The DNA for the CDR3 is TGTGCCAGTAGCCCCCGGGCCATCCCTCAGCCCCAGCATTTT. Translation gives CASSPRAIPQPQHF.

For this clone: At one boundary the junction diverges from the germline segment, which might be a read error. This chain connects TRBV18 to TRBJ1-3; TRBD1 aligns across 7 bases. CDR1 and CDR2 from the germline V gene are KGHSH and LQKENI. The CDR3 has 15 residues. The CDR3, as DNA: TGTGCCAGCTCAAGCACAGGGGATCCAGGAAACGCCATATATTTT. Encoded protein: CASSSTGDPGNAIYF.

V and J are TRBV6-2 or TRBV6-3 and TRBJ2-7; 7 positions agree with TRBD1. The CDR3 length is 14 residues. The J segment lost 3 bases and the V segment lost 5 bases, leaving 7 bases of the junction unmatched. Germline lookup yields CDR1 MNHEY and CDR2 SVGEGT. This CDR3 reads CASSPAPGGYEQYF. CDR3 nucleotides: TGTGCCAGCAGTCCCGCCCCAGGGGGCTACGAGCAGTACTTC.

The chain links TRBV6-6 to TRBJ1-5; TRBD1 matches 10 bases. Germline loops: CDR1 MNHNY, CDR2 SVGAGI (reference sequence). V was clipped by 10 bases and J by 5 bases; unmatched bases: 14. The CDR3 is 16 residues long. The CDR3 sequence: CAMKTGGFPFDQPQHF. The CDR3, as DNA: TGTGCCATGAAGACAGGGGGCTTTCCCTTTGATCAGCCCCAGCATTTT.

DNA of the CDR3: TGCGCCAGCAGCCAAGATTTTACAGGGCGACCTAATCAGCCCCAGCATTTT. Translated: CASSQDFTGRPNQPQHF. The V call is TRBV4-1, the J call TRBJ1-5, with D tentatively TRBD1 (6 bases). Germline lookup yields CDR1 MGHRA and CDR2 YSYEKL. Trimming removed 0 bases at V and 4 bases at J, with 16 bases between. CDR3 length: 17 residues.

The chain has TRBV30 and TRBJ2-6; D call uncertain. The germline V and J ends were trimmed by 0 bases and 3 bases, with 6 bases remaining between them. This CDR3 spans 14 amino acids. In germline, CDR1 is GTSNPN, CDR2 SVGIG (reference sequence). The CDR3 is CAWSVGFGANVLTF. As DNA, the CDR3 is TGTGCCTGGAGTGTGGGGTTTGGGGCCAACGTCCTGACTTTC.

The V and J genes are TRBV27 and TRBJ1-6, with 7 bases lining up with TRBD1. Looked up from germline, CDR1 is MNHEY and CDR2 is SMNVEV (reference sequence). This CDR3 is 15 amino acids long. V gave up 6 bases and J gave up 9 bases; unmatched junction bases: 11. The CDR3 nucleotides read TGTGCCAGCAGCCTCATCCGACAGGGAGCTTCACCCCTCCACTTT. Protein: CASSLIRQGASPLHF.